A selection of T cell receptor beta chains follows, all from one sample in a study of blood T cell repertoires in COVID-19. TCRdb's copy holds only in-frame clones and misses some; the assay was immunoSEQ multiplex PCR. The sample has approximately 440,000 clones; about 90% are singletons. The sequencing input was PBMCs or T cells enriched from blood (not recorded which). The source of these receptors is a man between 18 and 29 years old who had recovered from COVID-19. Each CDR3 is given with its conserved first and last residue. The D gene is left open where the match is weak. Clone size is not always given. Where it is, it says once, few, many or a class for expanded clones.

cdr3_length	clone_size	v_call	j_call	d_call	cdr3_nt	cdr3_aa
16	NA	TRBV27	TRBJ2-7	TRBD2	TGTGCCAGCAGACCTCGGGCTAGCGGGGACTCCTACGAGCAGTACTTC	CASRPRASGDSYEQYF
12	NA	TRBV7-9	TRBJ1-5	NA	TGTGCCAGCGGCTATCTTAATCAGCCCCAGCATTTT	CASGYLNQPQHF
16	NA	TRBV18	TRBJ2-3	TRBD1	TGTGCCAGCTCACCACCTTGGGACAGGGGCGTGCATACGCAGTATTTT	CASSPPWDRGVHTQYF
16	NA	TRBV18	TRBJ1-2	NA	TGTGCCAGCTCACCTGCAGGACCTCGGGGGAACTATGGCTACACCTTC	CASSPAGPRGNYGYTF
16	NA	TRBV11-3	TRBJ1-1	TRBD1	TGTGCCAGCAGCTTAGGTCAGGGGGCAATGAACACTGAAGCTTTCTTT	CASSLGQGAMNTEAFF
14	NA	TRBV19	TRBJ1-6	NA	TGTGCCAGTACAATCCGGGGGGGAGATTCACCCCTCCACTTT	CASTIRGGDSPLHF
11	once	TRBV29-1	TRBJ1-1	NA	TGCAGCGTTGAGGGTGTAACCAGGGCTTTCTTT	CSVEGVTRAFF
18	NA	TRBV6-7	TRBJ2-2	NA	TGTGCCAGCAGTTACCCTACTCTAGCTCCCCTGGGGACCGGGGAGCTGTTTTTT	CASSYPTLAPLGTGELFF
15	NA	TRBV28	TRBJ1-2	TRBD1	TGTGCCAGCAGCGAACGGTTGGGACAGGGGAGTTACTACACCTTC	CASSERLGQGSYYTF
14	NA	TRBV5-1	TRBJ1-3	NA	TGCGCCAGCAGCTTGGACGGTTCTGGAAACACCATATATTTT	CASSLDGSGNTIYF
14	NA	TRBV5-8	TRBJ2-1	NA	TGTGCCAGCACGCCGGGGTACACCTACAATGAGCAGTTCTTC	CASTPGYTYNEQFF